This T cell receptor beta chain was found in a study of T-cell memory formation after mild COVID-19. Study in general: Among the donors, TCR clusters were largely specific to each donor. Study observations and caveats: Researchers found some responding clones in pre-infection memory, a sign that cross-reactive memory joined.

With 6 bases clipped from V and 9 bases from J, the junction kept 11 bases outside the gene matches. Per germline, CDR1 PRHDT and CDR2 FYEKMQ (reference sequence). The CDR3 length is 14 residues. TCRdb reanalysed the 5' RACE reads using MiXCR and keeps one entry per CDR3 protein. Among a few hundred thousand distinct CDR3 sequences listed, over 25% were seen once. This clonotype came up a few times. Its target is not known. The source of this sequence is an adult woman who had mild COVID-19 (a few samples of this study predate the infection). Cell type and time point are not known. The chain employs TRBV13 and TRBJ2-5; 9 bases match TRBD1. Sequencing input: PBMCs or a T cell subset sorted from them (not recorded which). DNA for the CDR3: TGTGCCAGCAGAAGCTCCGGGACAGGGTCGGCCCAGTACTTC. This gives the protein CASRSSGTGSAQYF.